This T cell receptor (beta chain) is from a study of T cells in Graves' hyperthyroidism and ophthalmopathy. Study-level points and caveats: Among clonotypes expanded in thyroid above 0.001, most were also found in blood.

The germline V gene encodes CDR1 DFQATT and CDR2 SNEGSKA (reference sequence). The CDR3 is made up of 19 amino acids. The J segment lost 5 bases and the V segment lost 4 bases, leaving 18 bases of the junction unmatched. At first hyperthyroidism diagnosis, before any ophthalmopathy symptoms, the blood sample was collected. Researchers took RNA transcripts and amplified the TCR beta CDR3 regions from them. HTBI primers were employed in a first-round RT-PCR of the TCR CDR3. MiXCR was run by TCRdb on the multiplex PCR reads, yielding one entry per CDR3 protein. There are roughly 500,000 distinct CDR3 sequences in the sample; 11% to 15% occur only once, and more than 5% lies in the top ten. This clonotype has ten or more counts. The antigen is not known.

The TCR originated in a woman in her twenties or thirties with Graves' hyperthyroidism that later progressed to Graves' ophthalmopathy. Sequencing used blood. The chain combines TRBV20-1 with TRBJ2-2, with 11 bases matching TRBD2. The CDR3 nucleotides are TGCAGTGCTAAAGAACTAGCGGGAGTGGTCCAGAGGGGAACCGGGGAGCTGTTTTTT. Protein: CSAKELAGVVQRGTGELFF.